These T cell receptor beta chains were read from a single sample in a study of blood T cell repertoires in COVID-19. Sequenced by immunoSEQ multiplex PCR; TCRdb stores in-frame clones only, minus some. The sample has just over 300,000 clones, around 89% seen once. Sequencing was performed on PBMCs or T cells enriched from blood (not recorded which). Source of these receptors: a woman aged 40 to 49 who had recovered from COVID-19. The CDR3 runs from the conserved cysteine through the conserved F or W. Fields, in order: clone size, D gene, J gene, V gene, CDR3 DNA, CDR3 protein. D genes are given only for firm matches. Some rows mark clone size as missing; the rest say once, few, many or name a class of expanded clone.

clone_size: -
d_call: -
j_call: TRBJ1-5
v_call: TRBV5-1
cdr3_nt: TGCGCCAGCAGCTTGGAACAGGGCAATCAGCCCCAGCATTTT
cdr3_aa: CASSLEQGNQPQHF

clone_size: -
d_call: TRBD1
j_call: TRBJ1-1
v_call: TRBV15
cdr3_nt: TGTGCCACCAGCAGAAGGCTCGGGACAGCAAACACTGAAGCTTTCTTT
cdr3_aa: CATSRRLGTANTEAFF

clone_size: -
d_call: TRBD2
j_call: TRBJ2-6
v_call: TRBV7-9
cdr3_nt: TGTGCCAGCAGCTTAGGGGCGGGAGGACCCTCTGGGGCCAACGTCCTGACTTTC
cdr3_aa: CASSLGAGGPSGANVLTF

clone_size: once
d_call: -
j_call: TRBJ2-1
v_call: TRBV7-3
cdr3_nt: TGTGCCAGCAGCTTAATGGGGAGCTCCTACAATGAGCAGTTCTTC
cdr3_aa: CASSLMGSSYNEQFF

clone_size: -
d_call: -
j_call: TRBJ2-1
v_call: TRBV11-3
cdr3_nt: TGTGCCAGCCACCTAGGGGAGGCAGTCAATGAGCAGTTCTTC
cdr3_aa: CASHLGEAVNEQFF

clone_size: -
d_call: TRBD2
j_call: TRBJ2-6
v_call: TRBV18
cdr3_nt: TGTGCCAGCTCACCTTCTAGCGGGGGGCCCTCTGGGGCCAACGTCCTGACTTTC
cdr3_aa: CASSPSSGGPSGANVLTF

clone_size: -
d_call: -
j_call: TRBJ1-3
v_call: TRBV2
cdr3_nt: TGTGCCAGCAGTGAGTCAGGAAGATTCTCTGGAAACACCATATATTTT
cdr3_aa: CASSESGRFSGNTIYF

clone_size: -
d_call: -
j_call: TRBJ2-1
v_call: TRBV28
cdr3_nt: TGTGCCAGCACCTTGGGGAATTTCCTGGGGGGAAAAAATGAGCAGTTCTTC
cdr3_aa: CASTLGNFLGGKNEQFF

clone_size: -
d_call: -
j_call: TRBJ1-1
v_call: TRBV28
cdr3_nt: TGTGCCACCGCACGGACACTGAACACTGAAGCTTTCTTT
cdr3_aa: CATARTLNTEAFF

clone_size: -
d_call: -
j_call: TRBJ2-7
v_call: TRBV7-6
cdr3_nt: TGTGCCAGCAGCTTAGAGGGCCAGGGATCCTACGAGCAGTACTTC
cdr3_aa: CASSLEGQGSYEQYF

clone_size: -
d_call: TRBD1
j_call: TRBJ1-2
v_call: TRBV24-1
cdr3_nt: TGTGCCACCAGTGAACAGGGGATGGGCTACACCTTC
cdr3_aa: CATSEQGMGYTF

clone_size: -
d_call: TRBD2
j_call: TRBJ2-3
v_call: TRBV28
cdr3_nt: TGTGCCAGCAGTCAGGGACTAGCGGGGGGTTTAGATACGCAGTATTTT
cdr3_aa: CASSQGLAGGLDTQYF

clone_size: once
d_call: -
j_call: TRBJ1-6
v_call: TRBV19
cdr3_nt: TGTGCCAGTAGTATGGGCAGGGGACGATTCTTAGGTTCACCCCTCCACTTT
cdr3_aa: CASSMGRGRFLGSPLHF

clone_size: -
d_call: -
j_call: TRBJ2-5
v_call: TRBV11-3
cdr3_nt: TGTGCCAGCAGCTTAGTGGAGGGGACCCAGTACTTC
cdr3_aa: CASSLVEGTQYF

clone_size: -
d_call: -
j_call: TRBJ2-3
v_call: TRBV6-5
cdr3_nt: TGTGCCAGCAGGTCGGTTGAGGATACGCAGTATTTT
cdr3_aa: CASRSVEDTQYF

clone_size: -
d_call: -
j_call: TRBJ2-3
v_call: TRBV7-2
cdr3_nt: TGTGCCAGCAGCTTAGGTCGACTTAGCACAGATACGCAGTATTTT
cdr3_aa: CASSLGRLSTDTQYF

clone_size: -
d_call: TRBD1
j_call: TRBJ1-1
v_call: TRBV11-2
cdr3_nt: TGTGCCAGCAAAGGGGGCTCCGGGGGCACTGAAGCTTTCTTT
cdr3_aa: CASKGGSGGTEAFF

clone_size: once
d_call: TRBD2
j_call: TRBJ2-2
v_call: TRBV19
cdr3_nt: TGTGCCAGTAGCCCTCCGGGACTAGGAACCGGGGAGCTGTTTTTT
cdr3_aa: CASSPPGLGTGELFF

clone_size: -
d_call: -
j_call: TRBJ1-2
v_call: TRBV19
cdr3_nt: TGTGCCAGTACCGACGCCCAGGGAATCTATGGCTACACCTTC
cdr3_aa: CASTDAQGIYGYTF

clone_size: -
d_call: -
j_call: TRBJ2-3
v_call: TRBV6-6
cdr3_nt: TGTGCCAGCAGTTACGGTACTAGTTATCCAGATACGCAGTATTTT
cdr3_aa: CASSYGTSYPDTQYF

clone_size: -
d_call: TRBD1
j_call: TRBJ1-5
v_call: TRBV30
cdr3_nt: TGTGCCTGGAGCGACAGGGTTAACCCTACGCTTAAACCCCAGCATTTT
cdr3_aa: CAWSDRVNPTLKPQHF

clone_size: -
d_call: TRBD1
j_call: TRBJ1-2
v_call: TRBV15
cdr3_nt: TGTGCCACCAGCGGAACTCGGACAGGGGGCGGGTCGGATGGCTACACCTTC
cdr3_aa: CATSGTRTGGGSDGYTF

clone_size: -
d_call: -
j_call: TRBJ1-1
v_call: TRBV24-1
cdr3_nt: TGTGCCACCAGTGATCCCGGGAGGAACGCTTTCTTT
cdr3_aa: CATSDPGRNAFF

clone_size: -
d_call: TRBD1
j_call: TRBJ2-1
v_call: TRBV18
cdr3_nt: TGTGCCAGCTCACCATCCGGGACAGCTAACAATGAGCAGTTCTTC
cdr3_aa: CASSPSGTANNEQFF

clone_size: -
d_call: -
j_call: TRBJ1-5
v_call: TRBV27
cdr3_nt: TGTGCCAGCAGTCCCGGACTGTATAGCAATCAGCCCCAGCATTTT
cdr3_aa: CASSPGLYSNQPQHF

clone_size: -
d_call: TRBD1
j_call: TRBJ1-3
v_call: TRBV19
cdr3_nt: TGTGCCAGTACCAGACAGGGCTCTGGAAACACCATATATTTT
cdr3_aa: CASTRQGSGNTIYF

clone_size: -
d_call: -
j_call: TRBJ2-1
v_call: TRBV5-4
cdr3_nt: TGTGCCAGCAGCCCGACTGGCCCGGAGGGAGAGCAGTTCTTC
cdr3_aa: CASSPTGPEGEQFF

clone_size: once
d_call: TRBD2
j_call: TRBJ2-7
v_call: TRBV27
cdr3_nt: TGTGCCAGCAGTCCTAGCGGAGCTCCCTACGAGCAGTACTTC
cdr3_aa: CASSPSGAPYEQYF

clone_size: -
d_call: -
j_call: TRBJ2-5
v_call: TRBV9
cdr3_nt: TGTGCCAGCAGCGTACAGGCGACAGAAGAGACCCAGTACTTC
cdr3_aa: CASSVQATEETQYF

clone_size: -
d_call: -
j_call: TRBJ2-1
v_call: TRBV5-6
cdr3_nt: TGTGCCAGCAGCTTGAATCAGGGCGTGGGCTACAATGAGCAGTTCTTC
cdr3_aa: CASSLNQGVGYNEQFF

clone_size: -
d_call: TRBD1
j_call: TRBJ1-5
v_call: TRBV28
cdr3_nt: TGTGCCAGCAGACGACCCGGGACAGCTAGCAATCAGCCCCAGCATTTT
cdr3_aa: CASRRPGTASNQPQHF

clone_size: -
d_call: -
j_call: TRBJ2-1
v_call: TRBV7-9
cdr3_nt: TGTGCCAGCAGCTTAGAGGTGGGAGATCCTGTGATGCAGTTCTTC
cdr3_aa: CASSLEVGDPVMQFF

clone_size: -
d_call: TRBD2
j_call: TRBJ2-7
v_call: TRBV19
cdr3_nt: TGTGCCAGTAGTGTGGGGACTAGCGGGAGTAACGAGCAGTACTTC
cdr3_aa: CASSVGTSGSNEQYF

clone_size: -
d_call: -
j_call: TRBJ2-3
v_call: TRBV28
cdr3_nt: TGTGCCAGCGGGACGGGGGGCGCAGATACGCAGTATTTT
cdr3_aa: CASGTGGADTQYF

clone_size: -
d_call: TRBD2
j_call: TRBJ2-7
v_call: TRBV7-2
cdr3_nt: TGTGCCAGCAGCTTTACTAGCGGGTACGAGCAGTACTTC
cdr3_aa: CASSFTSGYEQYF

clone_size: -
d_call: -
j_call: TRBJ1-2
v_call: TRBV20-1
cdr3_nt: TGCAGTGCTAGTCTAGTATCGTATGGCTACACCTTC
cdr3_aa: CSASLVSYGYTF

clone_size: -
d_call: TRBD1
j_call: TRBJ2-7
v_call: TRBV4-1
cdr3_nt: TGCGCCAGCAGCCAACCCGGGACAGGCATACTAGACGAGCAGTACTTC
cdr3_aa: CASSQPGTGILDEQYF

clone_size: -
d_call: -
j_call: TRBJ1-2
v_call: TRBV10-3
cdr3_nt: TGTGCCATCAGTGAACCGGACAGAATTGGCTATGGCTACACCTTC
cdr3_aa: CAISEPDRIGYGYTF

clone_size: -
d_call: TRBD1
j_call: TRBJ2-2
v_call: TRBV5-4
cdr3_nt: TGTGCCAGCAGCCCGAGGCAGGGGGCAGACACCGGGGAGCTGTTTTTT
cdr3_aa: CASSPRQGADTGELFF

clone_size: -
d_call: -
j_call: TRBJ2-7
v_call: TRBV5-6
cdr3_nt: TGTGCCAGCAGTGGGGCCGGAGAGCAGTACTTC
cdr3_aa: CASSGAGEQYF

clone_size: -
d_call: -
j_call: TRBJ1-6
v_call: TRBV28
cdr3_nt: TGTGCCAGCAGCCCGGGGGGCAGGGGAGTCTCACCCCTCCACTTT
cdr3_aa: CASSPGGRGVSPLHF

clone_size: -
d_call: -
j_call: TRBJ1-5
v_call: TRBV2
cdr3_nt: TGTGCCAGCAGTGAAACCCCACAGGGTTACCGTCAGCCCCAGCATTTT
cdr3_aa: CASSETPQGYRQPQHF

clone_size: -
d_call: -
j_call: TRBJ1-6
v_call: TRBV29-1
cdr3_nt: TGCAGCGTTGAGCGCCTGACAGGATCACCCCTCCACTTT
cdr3_aa: CSVERLTGSPLHF

clone_size: few
d_call: TRBD2
j_call: TRBJ2-7
v_call: TRBV3-1/TRBV3-2
cdr3_nt: TGTGCCAGCAGTAGCGGGGGCTACGAGCAGTACTTC
cdr3_aa: CASSSGGYEQYF

clone_size: -
d_call: -
j_call: TRBJ2-1
v_call: TRBV5-8
cdr3_nt: TGTGCCAGCAGCGCCCTCGGGGTTCCGTTTAGGGATGAGCAGTTCTTC
cdr3_aa: CASSALGVPFRDEQFF

clone_size: -
d_call: -
j_call: TRBJ2-1
v_call: TRBV4-2
cdr3_nt: TGTGCCAGCAGCCAAGAAGCCGATGGGGGCGATGAGCAGTTCTTC
cdr3_aa: CASSQEADGGDEQFF

clone_size: -
d_call: -
j_call: TRBJ2-3
v_call: TRBV28
cdr3_nt: TGTGCCAGCAGTTTACTCCTAGTAATTGCAGATACGCAGTATTTT
cdr3_aa: CASSLLLVIADTQYF

clone_size: -
d_call: -
j_call: TRBJ1-1
v_call: TRBV5-1
cdr3_nt: TGCGCCAGCAGCTTCGCGGGGCCGAACACTGAAGCTTTCTTT
cdr3_aa: CASSFAGPNTEAFF

clone_size: -
d_call: -
j_call: TRBJ2-3
v_call: TRBV7-8
cdr3_nt: TGTGCCAGCAGCCCTCAACTGGGGGGGCTGGGCACAGATACGCAGTATTTT
cdr3_aa: CASSPQLGGLGTDTQYF